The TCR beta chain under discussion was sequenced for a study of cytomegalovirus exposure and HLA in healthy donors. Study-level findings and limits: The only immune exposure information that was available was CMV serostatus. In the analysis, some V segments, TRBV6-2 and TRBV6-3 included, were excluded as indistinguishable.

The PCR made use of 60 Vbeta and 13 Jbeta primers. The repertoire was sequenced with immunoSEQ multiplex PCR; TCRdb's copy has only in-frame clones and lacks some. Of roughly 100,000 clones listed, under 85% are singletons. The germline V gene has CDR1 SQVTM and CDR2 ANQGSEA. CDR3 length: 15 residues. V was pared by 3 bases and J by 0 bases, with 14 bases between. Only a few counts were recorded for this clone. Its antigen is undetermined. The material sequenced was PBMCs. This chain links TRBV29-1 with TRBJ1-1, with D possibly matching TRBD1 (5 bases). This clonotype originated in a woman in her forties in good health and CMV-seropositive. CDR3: CSVEGPYPLNTEAFF. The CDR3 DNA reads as TGCAGCGTTGAGGGGCCGTACCCTTTGAACACTGAAGCTTTCTTT.